The present T cell receptor (beta chain) was sequenced within a study of blood T cells in healthy people across ages. Russia was home to the donors, healthy Caucasian individuals aged about 6 to 90. They isolated at least 6 million PBMCs from each sample. The CDR3 extends over 16 amino acids. CDR1 and CDR2 from the germline V gene are LGHDT and YNNKEL (reference sequence). Trimming stripped 3 bases from V and 3 bases from J, with 17 bases between. It was with a sample-barcoded 5' primer and a J-beta primer mix that a second PCR of about 6 to 11 cycles was run. TCRdb analysed the 5' RACE reads with MiXCR anew, one entry per CDR3 protein. The sample includes over a million distinct CDR3 sequences, under 30% of them seen just once. These records were also assigned to another study, of T cells of mothers and their children. According to that study: Donation involved three healthy Caucasian mothers and the six children that they had. All extracted RNA went into cDNA synthesis, approximately 1.5 ug per 15 ul.

What was sequenced was blood. The rearrangement uses TRBV3-1 and TRBJ2-5; TRBD1 is a possible D gene (6 bases). The origin of this receptor is a girl aged 2 to 9 in good health. Here the CDR3 reads CASSQPGHGEEETQYF. CDR3 in DNA: TGTGCCAGCAGCCAGCCGGGACACGGGGAAGAAGAGACCCAGTACTTC.